The present T cell receptor beta chain was sequenced within a study of vaccination and CD4 T cells after COVID-19. General observations from the study: Convalescent patients had 304 of 307 vaccine-specific clones showing spike mono-reactivity. Among those convalescent, a median roughly 90% of reactive clones emerged solely post-vaccination.

An Oncomine TCR Beta short-read assay was used to sequence the DNA from cultured CD4+ T cells. Via MiXCR, TCRdb re-called the PCR reads, giving one row per CDR3 protein. Among more than 12,000 distinct CDR3 sequences listed, approximately 31% were seen once. This sample's treatment: approximately nine-day PBMC culture with coronavirus spike peptide pools or control peptides (ViraFEST assay). Days 3 and 7 saw half the medium swapped for fresh IL-2 medium. The table lists this clonotype with a few counts. The antigen remains undetermined. Trimming cost V 5 bases and J 3 bases; bases outside gene matches: 11. The germline V gene encodes CDR1 GTSNPN and CDR2 SVGIG (reference sequence). The CDR3 is 15 amino acids.

V and J are TRBV30 and TRBJ2-3, with 7 bases fitting TRBD2. The specimen comprised CD4+ T cells from blood, cultured in vitro, sampled before SARS-CoV-2 vaccination. The TCR comes from a human donor who received a COVID-19 vaccine. The CDR3 reads CAWRLTGGPTDTQYF. The CDR3 nucleotides read TGTGCCTGGCGTCTTACGGGGGGACCAACAGATACGCAGTATTTT.